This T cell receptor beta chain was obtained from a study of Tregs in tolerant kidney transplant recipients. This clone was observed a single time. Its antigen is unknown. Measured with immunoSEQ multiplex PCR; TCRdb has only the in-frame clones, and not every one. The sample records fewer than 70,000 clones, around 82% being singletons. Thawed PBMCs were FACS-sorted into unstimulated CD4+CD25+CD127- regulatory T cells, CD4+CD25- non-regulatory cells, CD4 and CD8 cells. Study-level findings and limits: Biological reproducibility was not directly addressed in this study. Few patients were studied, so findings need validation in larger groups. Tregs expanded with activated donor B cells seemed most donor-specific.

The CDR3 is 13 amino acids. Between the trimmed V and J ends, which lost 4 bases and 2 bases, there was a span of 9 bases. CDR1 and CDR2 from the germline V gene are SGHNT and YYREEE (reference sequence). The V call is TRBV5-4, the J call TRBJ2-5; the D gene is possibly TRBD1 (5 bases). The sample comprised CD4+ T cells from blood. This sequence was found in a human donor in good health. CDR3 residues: CASSVDTQETQYF. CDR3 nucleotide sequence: TGTGCCAGCAGCGTGGACACACAAGAGACCCAGTACTTC.